The TCR beta chain under discussion was sequenced for a study of blood T cell repertoires in COVID-19. About the research overall: Sources were T cells, B-cell-depleted T cells, or PBMCs; the material itself was cDNA or gDNA.

Per the original data handling: Cell counts per sample came from amplifying reference gene primers. The protocol was immunoSEQ multiplex PCR, while the TCRdb copy is restricted to in-frame clones and leaves out a portion. V and J calls and clone size are as listed in that table; D and trimming were resolved from the DNA. The data hold approximately 97,000 clones, with over 75% observed a single time. With 6 bases removed from V and 0 bases from J, the gap between germline ends came to 8 bases. This CDR3 is built from 14 residues. CDR1 and CDR2 (germline): LNHDA, SQIVND (reference sequence). The sequencing input was peripheral blood. The receptor was derived from a human donor in a cohort sampled during active COVID-19. The rearrangement links TRBV19 to TRBJ2-2, with a tentative D call TRBD1 (5 bases). The CDR3 reads CASSEQANTGELFF. DNA of the CDR3: TGTGCCAGTAGCGAACAGGCGAACACCGGGGAGCTGTTTTTT.